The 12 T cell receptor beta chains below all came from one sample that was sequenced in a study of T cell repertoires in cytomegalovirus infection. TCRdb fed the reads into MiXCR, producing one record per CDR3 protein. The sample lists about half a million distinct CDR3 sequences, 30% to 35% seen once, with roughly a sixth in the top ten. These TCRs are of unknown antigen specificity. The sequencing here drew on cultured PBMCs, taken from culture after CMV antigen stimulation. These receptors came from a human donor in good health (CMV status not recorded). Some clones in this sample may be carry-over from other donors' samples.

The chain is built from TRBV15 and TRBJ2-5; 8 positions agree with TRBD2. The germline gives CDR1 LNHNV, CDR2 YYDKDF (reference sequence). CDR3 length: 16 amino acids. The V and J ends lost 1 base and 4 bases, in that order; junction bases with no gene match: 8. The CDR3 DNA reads TGTGCCACCAGCAGAGGAGCGGGAGTGGGGACAGAGACCCAGTACTTC. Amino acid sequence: CATSRGAGVGTETQYF. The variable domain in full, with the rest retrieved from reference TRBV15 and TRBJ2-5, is DAMVIQNPRYQVTQFGKPVTLSCSQTLNHNVMYWYQQKSSQAPKLLFHYYDKDFNNEADTPDNFQSRRPNTSFCFLDIRSPGLGDTAMYLCATSRGAGVGTETQYFGPGTRLLVL.

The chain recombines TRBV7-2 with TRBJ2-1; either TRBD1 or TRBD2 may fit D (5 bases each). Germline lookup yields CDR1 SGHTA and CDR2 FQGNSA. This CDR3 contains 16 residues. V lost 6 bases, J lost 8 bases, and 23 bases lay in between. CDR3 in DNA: TGTGCCAGCAGGTCCCGGGGTGAGGGGTCTTTCCATGAGCAGTTCTTC. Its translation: CASRSRGEGSFHEQFF.

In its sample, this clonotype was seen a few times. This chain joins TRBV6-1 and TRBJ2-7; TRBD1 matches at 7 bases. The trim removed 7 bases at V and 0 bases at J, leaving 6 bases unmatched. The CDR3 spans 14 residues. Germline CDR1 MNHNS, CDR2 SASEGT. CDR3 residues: CASNRDSNSYEQYF. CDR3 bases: TGTGCCAGCAACCGGGACAGCAACTCCTACGAGCAGTACTTC.

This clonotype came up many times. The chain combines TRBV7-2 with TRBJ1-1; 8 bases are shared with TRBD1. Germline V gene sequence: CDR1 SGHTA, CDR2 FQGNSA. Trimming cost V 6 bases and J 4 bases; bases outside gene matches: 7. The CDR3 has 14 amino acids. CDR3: CASSLQGATTEAFF. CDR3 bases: TGTGCCAGCAGTCTCCAGGGGGCCACCACTGAAGCTTTCTTT.

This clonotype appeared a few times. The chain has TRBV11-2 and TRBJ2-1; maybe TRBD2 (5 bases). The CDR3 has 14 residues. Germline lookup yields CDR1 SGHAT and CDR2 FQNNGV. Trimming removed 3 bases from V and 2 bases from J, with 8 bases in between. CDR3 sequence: CASSFSGTYNEQFF. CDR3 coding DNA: TGTGCCAGCAGCTTCTCCGGGACCTACAATGAGCAGTTCTTC.

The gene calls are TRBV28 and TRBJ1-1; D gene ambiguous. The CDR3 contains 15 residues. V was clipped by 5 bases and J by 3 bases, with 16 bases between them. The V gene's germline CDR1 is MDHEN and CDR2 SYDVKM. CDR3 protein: CASSPGAGLDTEAFF. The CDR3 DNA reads TGTGCCAGCAGTCCAGGCGCGGGGTTGGACACTGAAGCTTTCTTT.

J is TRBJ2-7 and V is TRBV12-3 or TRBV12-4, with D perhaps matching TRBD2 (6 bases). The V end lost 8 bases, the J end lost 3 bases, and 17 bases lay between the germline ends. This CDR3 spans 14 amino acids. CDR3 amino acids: CASSMQGGGYEQYV. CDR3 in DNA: TGTGCCAGCTCAATGCAGGGAGGAGGCTACGAGCAGTACGTC.

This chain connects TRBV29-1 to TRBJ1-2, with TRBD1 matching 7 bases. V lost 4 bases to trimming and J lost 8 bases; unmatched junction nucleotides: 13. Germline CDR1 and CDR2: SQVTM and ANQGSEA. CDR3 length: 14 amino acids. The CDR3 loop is CSVALQGKSEGYTF. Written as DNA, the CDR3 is TGCAGCGTTGCTTTACAGGGGAAGTCGGAAGGCTACACCTTC.

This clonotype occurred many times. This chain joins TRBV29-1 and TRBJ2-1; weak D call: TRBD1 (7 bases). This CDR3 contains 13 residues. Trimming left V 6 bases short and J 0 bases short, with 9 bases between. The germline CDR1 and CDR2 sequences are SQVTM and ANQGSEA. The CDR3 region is CSVQGGSYNEQFF. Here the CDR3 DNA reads TGCAGCGTGCAGGGGGGCTCCTACAATGAGCAGTTCTTC.

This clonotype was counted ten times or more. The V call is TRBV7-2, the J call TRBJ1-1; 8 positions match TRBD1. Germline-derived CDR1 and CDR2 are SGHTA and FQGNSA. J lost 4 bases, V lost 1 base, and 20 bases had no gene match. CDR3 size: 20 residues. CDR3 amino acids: CASSLVASIQGAVWSTEAFF. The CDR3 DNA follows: TGTGCCAGCAGCTTAGTAGCCTCAATCCAGGGGGCGGTTTGGAGCACTGAAGCTTTCTTT. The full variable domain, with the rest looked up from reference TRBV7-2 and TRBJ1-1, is GAGVSQSPSNKVTEKGKDVELRCDPISGHTALYWYRQSLGQGLEFLIYFQGNSAPDKSGLPSDRFSAERTGGSVSTLTIQRTQQEDSAVYLCASSLVASIQGAVWSTEAFFGQGTRLTVV.

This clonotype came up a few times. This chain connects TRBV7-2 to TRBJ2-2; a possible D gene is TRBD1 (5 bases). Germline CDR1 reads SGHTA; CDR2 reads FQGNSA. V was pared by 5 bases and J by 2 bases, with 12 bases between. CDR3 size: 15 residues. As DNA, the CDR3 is TGTGCCAGCAGCCAGGGCGTAGCAAACACCGGGGAGCTGTTTTTT. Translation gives CASSQGVANTGELFF.

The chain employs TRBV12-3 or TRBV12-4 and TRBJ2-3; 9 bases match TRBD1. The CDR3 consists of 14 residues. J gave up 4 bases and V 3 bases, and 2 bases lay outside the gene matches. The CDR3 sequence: CASSFGDRADTQYF. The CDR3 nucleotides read TGTGCCAGCAGTTTCGGGGACAGGGCAGATACGCAGTATTTT.